This is a list of T cell receptor beta chains from one sample in a study of vaccination and CD4 T cells after COVID-19. For these receptors, no antigen is known. TCRdb redid the calling of the PCR reads with MiXCR, one entry per CDR3 protein. The sample shows around 26,000 distinct CDR3 sequences, 40% to 55% of them seen only once. The sequencing used CD4+ T cells from blood, cultured in vitro, collected before SARS-CoV-2 vaccination. Receptors originate from a human donor who received a COVID-19 vaccine. Each CDR3 is given with its conserved first and last residue. D genes are given only for firm matches. The listing skips clone size in some rows; elsewhere it reads once, few, many or a size class.

TRBJ2-7 - TRBV20-1 11 - TGCAGTGCTCAACAGGGCCACGAGCAGTACTTC CSAQQGHEQYF
TRBJ2-2 - TRBV19 16 - TGTGCCAGTAGTATACCGGACGGGGTGTACACCGGGGAGCTGTTTTTT CASSIPDGVYTGELFF
TRBJ1-3 - TRBV11-3 15 - TGTGCCAGCAGCGCGGACCTCCTCTCTGGAAACACCATATATTTT CASSADLLSGNTIYF
TRBJ2-3 TRBD2 TRBV20-1 16 few TGCAGTGCTAGACCGATCGGGGGGGCCCTCAGGGATACGCAGTATTTT CSARPIGGALRDTQYF
TRBJ2-7 TRBD2 TRBV10-1 13 - TGCGCCAGTTCCGGGGGGGACCTGAGGGAGCAGTACTTC CASSGGDLREQYF
TRBJ1-6 - TRBV9 15 - TGTGCCAGCAGTCCCGGCCGACGATCTAATTCACCCCTCCACTTT CASSPGRRSNSPLHF
TRBJ1-6 TRBD1 TRBV12-3/TRBV12-4 12 few TGTGCCAGTAGAACAGGGGTCTCACCCCTCCACTTT CASRTGVSPLHF
TRBJ2-3 - TRBV10-1 14 few TGCGCCAGCAGTGCGAGGGATTTGGGAGATACGCAGTATTTT CASSARDLGDTQYF
TRBJ1-5 - TRBV7-2 15 - TGTGCCAGCAGCCAACAGGGCTACGGCAATCAGCCCCAGCATTTT CASSQQGYGNQPQHF
TRBJ2-7 - TRBV5-1 15 - TGCGCCAGCAGAGAGGGGCCGAAGAAAGCCTACGAGCAGTACTTC CASREGPKKAYEQYF
TRBJ1-2 TRBD1 TRBV11-2 15 few TGTGCCAGCAGCTTAGGGACCGGGACAGGGGCAGGCTACACCTTC CASSLGTGTGAGYTF
TRBJ2-7 TRBD2 TRBV7-2 16 - TGTGCCAGCAGCATAGGGCCGGCGGGGGACTCCTACGAGCAGTACTTC CASSIGPAGDSYEQYF
TRBJ1-6 - TRBV6-1 17 few TGTGCCAGCAGGTCTGGGGGGGCGGAACTCCTAAATTCACCCCTCCACTTT CASRSGGAELLNSPLHF
TRBJ1-6 - TRBV6-5 20 few TGTGCCAGCAGTTACTCGACTATTGCGCAGGGAGGTACCTATAATTCACCCCTCCACTTT CASSYSTIAQGGTYNSPLHF
TRBJ2-3 TRBD2 TRBV6-2/TRBV6-3 15 - TGTGCCAGCAGTTCCTTAGCGGGGGGACAGATAACGCAGTATTTT CASSSLAGGQITQYF
TRBJ1-1 - TRBV12-3/TRBV12-4 12 - TGTGCCAGCAGTTCATCGGACCGGGCCGCTTTCTTT CASSSSDRAAFF
TRBJ2-1 - TRBV3-1 12 - TGTGCCAGCAGCCAGGAAGGGACAAAGCAGTTCTTC CASSQEGTKQFF
TRBJ2-1 - TRBV11-2 14 - TGTGCCAGCAGCTCAGGACGGTCCCCCTGGGAGCAGTTCTTC CASSSGRSPWEQFF
TRBJ2-3 TRBD2 TRBV7-2 15 few TGTGCCAGCACAGAGGGGGCTAGCGGGGGAGATACGCAGTATTTT CASTEGASGGDTQYF
TRBJ1-1 - TRBV21-1 13 medium-sized TGTGCCAGCAGCAAAACAGAGAACACTGAAGCTTTCTTT CASSKTENTEAFF
TRBJ1-1 TRBD1 TRBV19 16 - TGTGCCAGTAGTATAGGGGGCACAGGGGCGAACACTGAAGCTTTCTTT CASSIGGTGANTEAFF
TRBJ1-1 - TRBV5-6 13 - TGTGCCAGCAGCTTTGCAGGGAGAACTGAAGCTTTCTTT CASSFAGRTEAFF
TRBJ2-5 TRBD2 TRBV5-1 14 - TGCGCCAGCAGCTTGGGGACTAGCGGAACGACCCAGTACTTC CASSLGTSGTTQYF
TRBJ2-2 - TRBV7-9 14 - TGTGCCAGCAGCCCCTTTTCCTCGACCGGGGAGCTGTTTTTT CASSPFSSTGELFF
TRBJ2-3 - TRBV30 13 - TGTGCCTGGAGTCCACAGGAAGGGGGTACGCAGTATTTT CAWSPQEGGTQYF
TRBJ2-3 - TRBV10-2 17 - TGCGCCAGCAGTGAGAGAGTAAGGGCGGGTGGCACAGATACGCAGTATTTT CASSERVRAGGTDTQYF
TRBJ1-2 TRBD1 TRBV14 15 once TGTGCCAGCAGCCAAGGGGAGGGGGCGAAGGATGGCTACACCTTC CASSQGEGAKDGYTF
TRBJ2-5 TRBD2 TRBV10-3 18 - TGTGCCATCAGTGAGTCAAGGGGACTAGCGGGGGCCCAAGAGACCCAGTACTTC CAISESRGLAGAQETQYF
TRBJ2-2 TRBD1 TRBV11-3 16 few TGTGCCAGCAGCTCCAGACAGGGGGCAGACACCGGGGAGCTGTTTTTT CASSSRQGADTGELFF
TRBJ1-5 - TRBV2 13 few TGTGCCAGCAAGGGCAACGGGCCCTGGCCCCAGCATTTT CASKGNGPWPQHF
TRBJ1-5 - TRBV10-1 13 - TGCGCCAGCAGTGACAGGGAAAATCAGCCCCAGCATTTT CASSDRENQPQHF
TRBJ2-3 - TRBV21-1 17 - TGTGCCAGCAGCATCACAGGTTCGGACGGGGGGGCAGATACGCAGTATTTT CASSITGSDGGADTQYF
TRBJ2-5 TRBD2 TRBV5-4 17 few TGTGCCAGCAGGCCGCGGGGGGCCACCCTCTACCAAGAGACCCAGTACTTC CASRPRGATLYQETQYF
TRBJ1-1 TRBD1 TRBV7-2 15 - TGTGCCAGCAGCCCACAGGCTCAGGGGGCGAGGGAAGCTTTCTTT CASSPQAQGAREAFF
TRBJ2-3 - TRBV30 11 - TGTGCCTGGAGAAACACAGATACGCAGTATTTT CAWRNTDTQYF
TRBJ1-1 TRBD1 TRBV6-5 16 - TGTGCCAGCAGTTTCGCGACAGGGGGAAGGAGGACTGAAGCTTTCTTT CASSFATGGRRTEAFF
TRBJ2-2 - TRBV7-2 17 few TGTGCCAGCAGCTTAGGGCTAGCGCGGGATCTGCCCGGGGAGCTGTTTTTT CASSLGLARDLPGELFF
TRBJ2-3 TRBD2 TRBV20-1 15 - TGCAGTGCAAGGATACTAGCGGGCCCCACAGATACGCAGTATTTT CSARILAGPTDTQYF
TRBJ2-3 TRBD2 TRBV6-2/TRBV6-3 16 - TGTGCCAGCAGTTACCTCTGGGGGCGGGGGGTAGATACGCAGTATTTT CASSYLWGRGVDTQYF
TRBJ2-5 TRBD1 TRBV19 15 - TGTGCCAGTAGTACCACCGGGACAGGAAAAGAGACCCAGTACTTC CASSTTGTGKETQYF
TRBJ2-1 - TRBV2 13 - TGTGCCAGCAGTGATGACGGCGTCAATGAGCAGTTCTTC CASSDDGVNEQFF
TRBJ1-2 TRBD1 TRBV7-6 17 few TGTGCCAGCAGCTTAGCGCGGGGGACAGGGGGGAACTATGGCTACACCTTC CASSLARGTGGNYGYTF
TRBJ1-5 - TRBV19 17 once TGTGCCAGTAGTACTCGGCAGAACAGGGTAAGCAATCAGCCCCAGCATTTT CASSTRQNRVSNQPQHF
TRBJ2-1 - TRBV12-3/TRBV12-4 12 - TGTGCCAGCAGTTTTTTCGGGAATGAGCAGTTCTTC CASSFFGNEQFF